A single sample gave rise to the 13 T cell receptor beta chains below, sequenced in a study of blood T cell repertoires in COVID-19. Some clones are missing from TCRdb's copy, which holds only in-frame ones; the method was immunoSEQ multiplex PCR. This sample carries roughly 38,000 clones, just under 75% of them seen once, and the ten largest clones take more than 9%. Input material: peripheral blood. The receptors were gathered from a man between 65 and 85 years old with COVID-19, enrolled during active disease.

The chain couples TRBV20-1 to TRBJ2-7, with 7 bases lining up with TRBD2. CDR1 and CDR2 (germline): DFQATT, SNEGSKA (reference sequence). The trim removed 3 bases at V and 0 bases at J, leaving 2 bases unmatched. This CDR3 has 13 amino acids. CDR3 region: CSASGGSSYEQYF. DNA for the CDR3: TGCAGTGCTAGTGGCGGGAGCTCCTACGAGCAGTACTTC.

The rearrangement links TRBV12-3 or TRBV12-4 to TRBJ2-2; D is uncertain. This CDR3 spans 12 amino acids. Trimming shortened V by 8 bases and J by 3 bases, and 7 bases separated the two germline ends. The CDR3 here is CASGRYTGELFF. The CDR3 nucleotides read TGTGCCAGCGGTAGATACACCGGGGAGCTGTTTTTT.

The J gene is TRBJ1-2, the V gene TRBV5-4; perhaps TRBD1 as D (6 bases). CDR3 length: 15 amino acids. V gave up 0 bases and J gave up 1 base, with 10 bases separating them. Germline CDR1 SGHNT, CDR2 YYREEE (reference sequence). The CDR3, as DNA: TGTGCCAGCAGCTTGGTGGGACATAGTAACTATGGCTACACCTTC. This encodes CASSLVGHSNYGYTF. Drawing the rest from reference TRBV5-4 and TRBJ1-2, the complete variable domain is ETGVTQSPTHLIKTRGQQVTLRCSSQSGHNTVSWYQQALGQGPQFIFQYYREEENGRGNFPPRFSGLQFPNYSSELNVNALELDDSALYLCASSLVGHSNYGYTFGSGTRLTVV.

CDR3 in amino acids: CAIKGGAAGSPLHF. The CDR3 DNA follows: TGTGCCATCAAGGGTGGGGCAGCAGGATCACCCCTCCACTTT. The V and J genes are TRBV10-3 and TRBJ1-6; possible D gene TRBD1, 5 bases. The CDR3 length is 14 residues. The germline V and J ends were trimmed by 7 bases and 10 bases, with 17 bases remaining between them. The V gene's germline CDR1 is ENHRY and CDR2 SYGVKD.

This sequence joins TRBV19 and TRBJ1-1, with 10 bases aligning to TRBD1. Losses at the gene ends were 9 bases for V and 2 bases for J; bases not matched to a gene: 3. The CDR3 has 13 amino acids. The germline gives CDR1 LNHDA, CDR2 SQIVND (reference sequence). CDR3 coding DNA: TGTGCCAGCCGGACAGGGGGAAACACTGAAGCTTTCTTT. This codes for CASRTGGNTEAFF.

The chain joins TRBV11-2 to TRBJ1-2; D not certain. This CDR3 region has 13 residues. Germline V gene lookup returns CDR1 SGHAT and CDR2 FQNNGV. The ends were cut back, 0 bases at V and 5 bases at J, with 7 bases in the middle. CDR3: CASSLERGYGYTF. Written as DNA, the CDR3 is TGTGCCAGCAGCTTAGAGAGAGGGTATGGCTACACCTTC.

The chain has TRBV5-1 and TRBJ1-6, with D perhaps TRBD1 (5 bases). Per the germline V gene, CDR1 is SGHRS and CDR2 is YFSETQ. This CDR3 is 15 amino acids long. The germline V and J ends were trimmed by 4 bases and 7 bases, with 15 bases remaining between them. As DNA, the CDR3 is TGCGCCAGCAGCCCGGCCGGGACTAACAATTCACCCCTCCACTTT. The encoded protein is CASSPAGTNNSPLHF. The variable domain in full, with the rest retrieved from reference TRBV5-1 and TRBJ1-6, is KAGVTQTPRYLIKTRGQQVTLSCSPISGHRSVSWYQQTPGQGLQFLFEYFSETQRNKGNFPGRFSGRQFSNSRSEMNVSTLELGDSALYLCASSPAGTNNSPLHFGNGTRLTVT.

The rearrangement links TRBV29-1 to TRBJ1-1, with TRBD1 matching over 7 bases. CDR3 length: 12 amino acids. J lost 1 base, V lost 4 bases, and 0 bases had no gene match. CDR1 is SQVTM, CDR2 ANQGSEA, per germline. The CDR3 spells CSVGTGNTEAFF. The CDR3 DNA reads as TGCAGCGTTGGGACAGGGAACACTGAAGCTTTCTTT. Full variable domain (missing parts from reference TRBV29-1 and TRBJ1-1): SAVISQKPSRDICQRGTSLTIQCQVDSQVTMMFWYRQQPGQSLTLIATANQGSEATYESGFVIDKFPISRPNLTFSTLTVSNMSPEDSSIYLCSVGTGNTEAFFGQGTRLTVV.

The chain couples TRBV27 to TRBJ2-3; 11 nucleotides line up with TRBD1. CDR3 length equals 17 residues. The V and J ends lost 7 bases and 3 bases, in that order; junction bases with no gene match: 12. Looked up from germline, CDR1 is MNHEY and CDR2 is SMNVEV (reference sequence). The CDR3 sequence: CASTPSGTGGSTDTQYF. The CDR3 DNA reads TGTGCCAGCACTCCGTCCGGGACAGGGGGTTCTACAGATACGCAGTATTTT.

The chain carries TRBV28 and TRBJ2-1, with 7 bases matching TRBD1. Trimming took 3 bases from V and 6 from J; bases not matched to a gene: 5. Germline V CDR1 and CDR2: MDHEN, SYDVKM. The CDR3 length is 14 residues. The CDR3 spells CASSFLQGFNEQFF. The CDR3 DNA follows: TGTGCCAGCAGTTTTCTACAGGGGTTCAATGAGCAGTTCTTC.

Here the CDR3 reads CASSITRVGEQYF. The CDR3 nucleotides are TGTGCCAGTAGTATAACGAGGGTTGGCGAGCAGTACTTC. The V gene is TRBV19, the J gene TRBJ2-7; possibly TRBD2 for D (5 bases). Germline CDR1 and CDR2: LNHDA and SQIVND (reference sequence). The CDR3 covers 13 residues. V dropped 2 bases and J dropped 6 bases, with 11 bases sitting between them.

The chain recombines TRBV5-5 with TRBJ2-7; D is unclear. The germline V and J ends were trimmed by 3 bases and 2 bases, with 12 bases remaining between them. CDR3 length: 14 amino acids. CDR1 is SGHKS and CDR2 is YYEKEE in the germline V gene (reference sequence). The CDR3, as DNA: TGTGCCAGCAGCTGGCCGGCAGGAACCTACGAGCAGTACTTC. It codes for CASSWPAGTYEQYF.

The V call is TRBV7-9, the J call TRBJ2-7; 8 nucleotides align to TRBD2. The CDR3 spans 13 residues. V shed 0 bases and J 9 bases; nucleotides not matched to a gene: 4. Germline CDR1 and CDR2: SEHNR and FQNEAQ (reference sequence). CDR3 amino acids: CASSLARREAQYF. The CDR3 nucleotides read TGTGCCAGCAGCTTAGCGAGGCGGGAGGCGCAGTACTTC.